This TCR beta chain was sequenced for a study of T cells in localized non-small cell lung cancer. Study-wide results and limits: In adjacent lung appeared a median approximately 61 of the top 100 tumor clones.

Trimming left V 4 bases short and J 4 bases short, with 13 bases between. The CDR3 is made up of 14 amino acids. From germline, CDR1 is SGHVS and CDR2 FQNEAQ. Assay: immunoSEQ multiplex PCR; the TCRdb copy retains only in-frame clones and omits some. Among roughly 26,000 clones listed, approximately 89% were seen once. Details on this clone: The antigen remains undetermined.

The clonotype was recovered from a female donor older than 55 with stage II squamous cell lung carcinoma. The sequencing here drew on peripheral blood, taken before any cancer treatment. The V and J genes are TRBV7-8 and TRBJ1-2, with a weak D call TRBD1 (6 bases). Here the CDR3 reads CASSSRGGSYGYTF. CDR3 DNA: TGTGCCAGCAGCTCAAGGGGGGGAAGCTATGGCTACACCTTC.